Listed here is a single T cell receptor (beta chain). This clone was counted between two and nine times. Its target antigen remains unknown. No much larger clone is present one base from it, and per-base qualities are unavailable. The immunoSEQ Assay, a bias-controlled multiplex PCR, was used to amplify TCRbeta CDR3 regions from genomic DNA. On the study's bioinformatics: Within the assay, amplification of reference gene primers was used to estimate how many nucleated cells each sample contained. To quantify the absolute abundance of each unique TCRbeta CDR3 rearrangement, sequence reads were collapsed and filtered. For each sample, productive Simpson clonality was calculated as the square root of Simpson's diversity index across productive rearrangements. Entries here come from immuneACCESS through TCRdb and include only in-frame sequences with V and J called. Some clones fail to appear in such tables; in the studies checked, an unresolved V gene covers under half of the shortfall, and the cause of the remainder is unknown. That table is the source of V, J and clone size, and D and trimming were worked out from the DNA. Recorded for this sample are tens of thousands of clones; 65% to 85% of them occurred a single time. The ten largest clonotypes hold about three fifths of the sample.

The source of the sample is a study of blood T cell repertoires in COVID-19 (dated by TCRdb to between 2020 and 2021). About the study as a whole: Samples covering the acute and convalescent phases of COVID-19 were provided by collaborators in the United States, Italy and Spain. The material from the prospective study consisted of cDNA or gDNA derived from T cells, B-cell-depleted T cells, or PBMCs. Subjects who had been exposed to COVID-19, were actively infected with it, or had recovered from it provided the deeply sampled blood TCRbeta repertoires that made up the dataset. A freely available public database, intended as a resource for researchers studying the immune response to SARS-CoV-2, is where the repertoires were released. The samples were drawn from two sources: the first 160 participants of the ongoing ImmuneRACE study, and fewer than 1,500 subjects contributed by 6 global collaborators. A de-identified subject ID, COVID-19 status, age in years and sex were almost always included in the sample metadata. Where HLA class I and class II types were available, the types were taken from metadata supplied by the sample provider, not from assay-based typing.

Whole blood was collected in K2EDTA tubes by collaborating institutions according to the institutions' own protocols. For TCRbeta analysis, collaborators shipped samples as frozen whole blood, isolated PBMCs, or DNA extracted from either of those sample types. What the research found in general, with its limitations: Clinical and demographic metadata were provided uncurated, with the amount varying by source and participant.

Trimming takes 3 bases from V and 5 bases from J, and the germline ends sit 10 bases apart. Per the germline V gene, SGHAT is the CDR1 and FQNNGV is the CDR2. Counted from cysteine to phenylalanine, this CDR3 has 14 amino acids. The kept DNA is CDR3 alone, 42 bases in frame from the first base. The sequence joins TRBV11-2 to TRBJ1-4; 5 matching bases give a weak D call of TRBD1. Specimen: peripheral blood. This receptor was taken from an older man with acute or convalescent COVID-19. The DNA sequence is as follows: TGTGCCAGCAGCTTTAGGGGCGTGAATGAAAAACTGTTTTTT. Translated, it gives CASSFRGVNEKLFF. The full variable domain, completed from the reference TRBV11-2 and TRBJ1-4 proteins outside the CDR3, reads EAGVAQSPRYKIIEKRQSVAFWCNPISGHATLYWYQQILGQGPKLLIQFQNNGVVDDSQLPKDRFSAERLKGVDSTLKIQPAKLEDSAVYLCASSFRGVNEKLFFGSGTQLSVL.